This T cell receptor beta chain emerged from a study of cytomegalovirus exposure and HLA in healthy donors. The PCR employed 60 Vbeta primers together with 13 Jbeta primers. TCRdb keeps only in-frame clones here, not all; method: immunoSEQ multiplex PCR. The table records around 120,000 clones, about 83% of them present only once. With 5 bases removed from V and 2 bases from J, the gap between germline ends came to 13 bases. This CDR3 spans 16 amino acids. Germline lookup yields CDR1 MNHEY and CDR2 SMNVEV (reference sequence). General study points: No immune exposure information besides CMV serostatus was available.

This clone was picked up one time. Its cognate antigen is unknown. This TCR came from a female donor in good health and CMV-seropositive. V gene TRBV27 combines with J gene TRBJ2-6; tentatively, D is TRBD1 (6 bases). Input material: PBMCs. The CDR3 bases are TGTGCCAGCAGTAGTCAGGGGACCCCTGGGGCCAACGTCCTGACTTTC. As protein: CASSSQGTPGANVLTF.